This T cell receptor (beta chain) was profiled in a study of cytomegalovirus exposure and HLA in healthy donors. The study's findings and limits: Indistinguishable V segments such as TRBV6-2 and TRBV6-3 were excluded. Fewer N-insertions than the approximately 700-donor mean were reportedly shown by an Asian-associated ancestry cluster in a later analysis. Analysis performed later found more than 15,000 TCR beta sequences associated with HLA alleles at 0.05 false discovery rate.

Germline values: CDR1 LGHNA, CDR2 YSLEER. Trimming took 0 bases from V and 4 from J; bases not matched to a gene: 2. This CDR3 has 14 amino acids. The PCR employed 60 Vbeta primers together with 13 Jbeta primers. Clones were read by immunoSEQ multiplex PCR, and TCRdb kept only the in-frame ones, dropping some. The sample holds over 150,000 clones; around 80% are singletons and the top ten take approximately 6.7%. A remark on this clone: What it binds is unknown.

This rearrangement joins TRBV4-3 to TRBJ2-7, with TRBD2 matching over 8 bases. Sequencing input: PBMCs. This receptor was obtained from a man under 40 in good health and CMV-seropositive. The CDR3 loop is CASSQDSGEYEQYF. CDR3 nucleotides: TGCGCCAGCAGCCAAGATAGCGGGGAGTACGAGCAGTACTTC.